These 21 T cell receptor beta chains originate from one sample sequenced in a study of blood T cells in healthy people across ages. For the second PCR, which ran for roughly 7 to 11 cycles, a sample-barcoded 5' primer and a J-beta primer mix were used. One entry per CDR3 protein results from TCRdb running MiXCR on the 5' RACE reads. The sample contains more than 500,000 distinct CDR3 sequences, roughly a quarter of which appear only once. The sample was also linked to a second study, of T cells of mothers and their children.

Sequenced sample: blood. The receptors stem from a boy between 2 and 15 years old in good health.

The chain is built from TRBV5-8 and TRBJ1-1; TRBD1 agrees at 7 bases. Looked up from germline, CDR1 is SGHTS and CDR2 is YDEGEE. The CDR3 totals 14 residues. Losses at the gene ends were 4 bases for V and 8 bases for J; bases not matched to a gene: 11. As DNA, the CDR3 is TGTGCCAGCAGCCGATCAGGGACAGCACGAGAAGCTTTCTTT. Amino acid sequence: CASSRSGTAREAFF.

The chain links TRBV11-3 to TRBJ2-1; D may be TRBD1 (6 bases). This CDR3 has 15 amino acids. V was clipped by 5 bases and J by 0 bases, with 11 bases between them. From germline, CDR1 is SGHNT and CDR2 YENEEA. The CDR3 loop reads CASSEQGYSYNEQFF. CDR3 coding DNA: TGTGCCAGCAGCGAACAGGGTTACTCCTACAATGAGCAGTTCTTC. The full variable domain, completed using reference TRBV11-3 and TRBJ2-1, is EAGVVQSPRYKIIEKKQPVAFWCNPISGHNTLYWYLQNLGQGPELLIRYENEEAVDDSQLPKDRFSAERLKGVDSTLKIQPAELGDSAVYLCASSEQGYSYNEQFFGPGTRLTVL.

This clonotype came up a few times. The chain joins TRBV15 to TRBJ2-5; 13 bases are shared with TRBD2. CDR1 and CDR2 (germline): LNHNV, YYDKDF (reference sequence). The CDR3 has 14 amino acids. With V trimmed by 5 bases and J by 5 bases, 2 bases remained unmatched. This CDR3 is CATSEGLAGETQYF. The CDR3 DNA sequence: TGTGCCACCAGCGAGGGACTAGCGGGGGAGACCCAGTACTTC.

The chain carries TRBV2 and TRBJ1-2; weak D call: TRBD1 (5 bases). Between the trimmed V and J ends, which lost 4 bases and 8 bases, there was a span of 14 bases. The germline CDR1 and CDR2 sequences are SNHLY and FYNNEI. This CDR3 is 13 amino acids long. The CDR3 loop is CASSGGQPQGYTF. The CDR3 DNA sequence: TGTGCCAGCAGTGGGGGCCAGCCTCAAGGCTACACCTTC.

The V and J genes are TRBV27 and TRBJ1-2; no clear D. Germline V CDR1 and CDR2: MNHEY, SMNVEV (reference sequence). The CDR3 sequence is 15 residues long. With 5 bases removed from V and 4 bases from J, the gap between germline ends came to 17 bases. CDR3 protein: CASSPRAFDLYGYTF. In nucleotides, the CDR3 is TGTGCCAGCAGTCCCCGGGCCTTCGATCTCTATGGCTACACCTTC.

The chain employs TRBV11-1 and TRBJ1-1; D gene unclear. Germline CDR1 is SGHAT and CDR2 is FQDESV (reference sequence). V dropped 0 bases and J dropped 5 bases, with 7 bases sitting between them. The CDR3 is 13 amino acids. The CDR3 is CASSLAPRTEAFF. CDR3 bases: TGTGCCAGCAGCTTAGCTCCGAGGACTGAAGCTTTCTTT.

As regards this clonotype: The junction departs from germline at one end; a sequencing error may be responsible. This chain links TRBV7-2 with TRBJ1-4, with 9 positions matching TRBD1. The CDR3 spans 15 residues. Germline lookup yields CDR1 SGHTA and CDR2 FQGNSA. The CDR3 protein is CAGRKMGQGTEKLFF. In nucleotides, the CDR3 is TGTGCCGGCAGAAAGATGGGACAGGGCACTGAAAAACTGTTTTTT.

This chain links TRBV20-1 with TRBJ1-4; D remains unclear. CDR3 length: 15 residues. Trimming cost V 0 bases and J 2 bases, with 10 bases left between them. Per the germline V gene, CDR1 is DFQATT and CDR2 is SNEGSKA (reference sequence). The CDR3 reads CSARERAATNEKLFF. CDR3 coding DNA: TGCAGTGCTAGAGAGAGGGCAGCCACTAATGAAAAACTGTTTTTT.

The chain uses TRBV27 and TRBJ1-1, with 7 bases fitting TRBD1. The CDR3 runs 16 residues. Germline trimming cut 6 bases from V and 4 bases from J; bases unmatched to any gene: 14. CDR1 is MNHEY, CDR2 SMNVEV, per germline (reference sequence). The CDR3, as DNA: TGTGCCAGCAGACGAGGGACAGCGAAGGCGGCCACTGAAGCTTTCTTT. Protein: CASRRGTAKAATEAFF.

This chain connects TRBV20-1 to TRBJ2-3; D unclear. With 4 bases removed from V and 2 bases from J, the gap between germline ends came to 13 bases. In germline, CDR1 is DFQATT, CDR2 SNEGSKA (reference sequence). This CDR3 contains 14 residues. The CDR3 DNA follows: TGCAGTGCTAAAGTGGGGTCGTCCACAGATACGCAGTATTTT. It specifies CSAKVGSSTDTQYF.

This clonotype came up a few times. The chain uses TRBV10-3 and TRBJ2-5; 12 bases match TRBD1. The end of the DNA fits TRBJ2-1 better, so the J call may be wrong. The germline V gene has CDR1 ENHRY and CDR2 SYGVKD. The CDR3 has 14 residues. Written as DNA, the CDR3 is TGTGCCATCAGTCGGGGACAGGGGGCTATTGAGCAGTTCTTC. The encoded protein is CAISRGQGAIEQFF.

This clonotype appeared a few times. V usage is TRBV10-3 and J usage is TRBJ1-5, with D possibly matching TRBD1 (6 bases). V was shortened by 10 bases and J by 4 bases, with 14 bases between the two germline ends. The CDR3 has 13 amino acids. Germline V gene data show CDR1 as ENHRY and CDR2 as SYGVKD. CDR3: CATSGAQNQPQHF. CDR3 DNA sequence: TGTGCCACCTCGGGGGCGCAGAATCAGCCCCAGCATTTT.

The chain uses TRBV5-6 and TRBJ1-2, with D unresolved. The V end lost 0 bases, the J end lost 5 bases, and 11 bases lay between the germline ends. The CDR3 is made up of 14 amino acids. Germline-derived CDR1 and CDR2 are SGHDT and YYEEEE. DNA for the CDR3: TGTGCCAGCAGCTTGGGCGGCAGCAGTTATGGCTACACCTTC. The encoded protein is CASSLGGSSYGYTF. Full variable domain (remainder filled in from reference TRBV5-6 and TRBJ1-2): DAGVTQSPTHLIKTRGQQVTLRCSPKSGHDTVSWYQQALGQGPQFIFQYYEEEERQRGNFPDRFSGHQFPNYSSELNVNALLLGDSALYLCASSLGGSSYGYTFGSGTRLTVV.

This clonotype was seen just once. The genes are TRBV21-1 and TRBJ1-5; the table's D gene call, TRBD1, was not cross checked with the DNA. TRBV21-1 is a pseudogene locus. The CDR3 loop spans 16 amino acids. The CDR3 spells CASTPQGDGSNQPQHF. The CDR3 coding sequence is TGTGCCAGCACCCCACAGGGTGATGGGAGCAATCAGCCCCAGCATTTT.

This clonotype came up a few times. This chain connects TRBV19 to TRBJ2-7, with D tentatively TRBD1 (6 bases). Germline CDR1 reads LNHDA; CDR2 reads SQIVND (reference sequence). Trimming removed 5 bases at V and 5 bases at J, with 13 bases between. This CDR3 has 13 residues. The CDR3 loop is CASSPLQGNEQYF. CDR3 in DNA: TGTGCCAGTAGTCCCCTTCAGGGGAACGAGCAGTACTTC.

The CDR3 DNA sequence: TGTGCCAGCAGTTTAATTCTGAGAGAGACCCAGTACTTC. This gives the protein CASSLILRETQYF. J is TRBJ2-5 and V is TRBV28, with D hard to call. This CDR3 is 13 amino acids long. The V gene lost 2 bases and the J gene lost 4 bases, with 8 bases spanning the gap. The germline gives CDR1 MDHEN, CDR2 SYDVKM.

CDR3 coding DNA: TGTGCCAGCAGCCGGAGCGGGGTGCGGACAGATGTGCAGTATTTT. Protein: CASSRSGVRTDVQYF. The V call is TRBV12-3 or TRBV12-4, the J call TRBJ2-3; TRBD2 might be the D (7 bases). The germline V and J ends were trimmed by 6 bases and 11 bases, with 24 bases remaining between them. This CDR3 contains 15 residues.

A word on this clonotype: One end of the junction varies from germline; a read error may be responsible. The V call is TRBV7-6, the J call TRBJ1-4, with D perhaps TRBD1 (6 bases). The V gene's germline CDR1 is SGHVS and CDR2 FNYEAQ. This CDR3 has 14 amino acids. This CDR3 is CASSPGEFYEKLLF. CDR3 nucleotide sequence: TGTGCCAGCAGCCCAGGGGAGTTTTATGAAAAACTGCTTTTT.

This clonotype was seen only a few times. The chain links TRBV12-3 or TRBV12-4 to TRBJ2-7; D unclear. V was shortened by 3 bases and J by 5 bases, with 8 bases between the two germline ends. The CDR3 is 12 amino acids. CDR3 sequence reads: CASSFLPHEQYF. In DNA, the CDR3 is TGTGCCAGCAGTTTTCTCCCCCACGAGCAGTACTTC.

Ten or more counts support this clonotype. The chain recombines TRBV29-1 with TRBJ2-3; D is perhaps TRBD2 (7 bases). Germline V gene data show CDR1 as SQVTM and CDR2 as ANQGSEA. Trimming removed 7 bases at V and 1 base at J, with 21 bases between. This CDR3 region has 16 residues. As DNA, the CDR3 is TGCAGCGCAGGAGGCGGGGGCTCGGCACGCACAGATACGCAGTATTTT. Translation gives CSAGGGGSARTDTQYF.

There are a few counts of this clonotype. The chain employs TRBV3-1 and TRBJ2-7; no reliable D call. The CDR3 totals 11 residues. V gave up 5 bases and J gave up 2 bases, with 4 bases separating them. Germline V lookup: CDR1 LGHDT, CDR2 YNNKEL (reference sequence). CDR3 loop: CASSNAYEQYF. CDR3 nucleotides: TGTGCCAGCAGCAACGCCTACGAGCAGTACTTC.